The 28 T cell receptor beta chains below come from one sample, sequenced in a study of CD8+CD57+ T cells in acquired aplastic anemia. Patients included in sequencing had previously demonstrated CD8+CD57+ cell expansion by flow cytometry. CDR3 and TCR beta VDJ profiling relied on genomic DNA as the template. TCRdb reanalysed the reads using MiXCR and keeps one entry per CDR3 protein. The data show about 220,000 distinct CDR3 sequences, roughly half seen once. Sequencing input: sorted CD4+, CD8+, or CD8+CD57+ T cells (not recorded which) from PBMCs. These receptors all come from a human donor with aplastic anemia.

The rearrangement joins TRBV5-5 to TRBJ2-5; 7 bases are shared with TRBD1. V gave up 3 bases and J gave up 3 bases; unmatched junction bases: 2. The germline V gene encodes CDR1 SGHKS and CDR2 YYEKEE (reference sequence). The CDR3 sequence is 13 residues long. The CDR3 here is CASSSGTEETQYF. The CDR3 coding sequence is TGTGCCAGCAGCTCCGGGACAGAAGAGACCCAGTACTTC.

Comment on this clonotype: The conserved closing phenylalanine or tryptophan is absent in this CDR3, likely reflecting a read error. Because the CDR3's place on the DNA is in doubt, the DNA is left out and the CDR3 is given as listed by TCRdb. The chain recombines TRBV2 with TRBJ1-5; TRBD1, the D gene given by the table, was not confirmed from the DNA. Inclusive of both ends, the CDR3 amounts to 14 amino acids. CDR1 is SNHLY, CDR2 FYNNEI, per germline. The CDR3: CASSGGQGNQPQHS.

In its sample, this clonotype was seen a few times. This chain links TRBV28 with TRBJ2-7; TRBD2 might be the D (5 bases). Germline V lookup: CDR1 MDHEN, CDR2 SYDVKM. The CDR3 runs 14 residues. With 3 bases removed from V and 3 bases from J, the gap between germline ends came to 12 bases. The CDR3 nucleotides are TGTGCCAGCAGTTTTCGGAGGAACGGCTACGAGCAGTACTTC. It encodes CASSFRRNGYEQYF.

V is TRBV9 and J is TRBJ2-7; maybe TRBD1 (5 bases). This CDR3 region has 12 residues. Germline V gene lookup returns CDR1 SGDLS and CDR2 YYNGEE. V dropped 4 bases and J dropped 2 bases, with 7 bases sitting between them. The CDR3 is CASSQGPYEQYF. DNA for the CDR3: TGTGCCAGCAGCCAGGGTCCCTACGAGCAGTACTTC.

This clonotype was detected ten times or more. The CDR3, as DNA: TGTGCCAGCAGCCCATCTGGGACGTCTGAGGGCAATCAGCCCCAGCATTTT. The encoded protein is CASSPSGTSEGNQPQHF. The chain employs TRBV9 and TRBJ1-5, with D possibly being TRBD1 (5 bases). The CDR3 is 17 residues long. V was shortened by 4 bases and J by 2 bases, with 19 bases between the two germline ends. CDR1 is SGDLS, CDR2 YYNGEE, per germline.

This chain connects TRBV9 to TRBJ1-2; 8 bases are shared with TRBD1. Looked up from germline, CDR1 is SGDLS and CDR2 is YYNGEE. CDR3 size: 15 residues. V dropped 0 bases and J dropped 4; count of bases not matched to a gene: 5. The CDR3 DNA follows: TGTGCCAGCAGCGTAGAAGCAGGGGGCGGCTATGGCTACACCTTC. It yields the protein CASSVEAGGGYGYTF.

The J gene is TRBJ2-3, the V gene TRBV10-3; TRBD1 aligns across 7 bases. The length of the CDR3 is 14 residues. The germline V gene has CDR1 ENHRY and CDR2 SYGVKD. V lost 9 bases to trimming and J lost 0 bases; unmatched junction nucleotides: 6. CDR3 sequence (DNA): TGTGCCATTACGACAGGGCCTAGCACAGATACGCAGTATTTT. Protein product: CAITTGPSTDTQYF.

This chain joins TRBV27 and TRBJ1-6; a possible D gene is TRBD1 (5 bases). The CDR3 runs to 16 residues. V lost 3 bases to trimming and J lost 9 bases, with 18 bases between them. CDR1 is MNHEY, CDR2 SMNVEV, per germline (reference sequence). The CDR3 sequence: CASSFGRVSPSSPLHF. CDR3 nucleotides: TGTGCCAGCAGTTTTGGCAGGGTATCACCGTCTTCACCCCTCCACTTT.

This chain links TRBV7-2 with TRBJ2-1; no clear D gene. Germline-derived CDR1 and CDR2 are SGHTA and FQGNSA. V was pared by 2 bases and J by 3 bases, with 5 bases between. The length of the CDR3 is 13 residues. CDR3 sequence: CASSLPVYNEQFF. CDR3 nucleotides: TGTGCCAGCAGCTTACCCGTCTACAATGAGCAGTTCTTC. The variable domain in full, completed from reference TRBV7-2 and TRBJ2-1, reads GAGVSQSPSNKVTEKGKDVELRCDPISGHTALYWYRQSLGQGLEFLIYFQGNSAPDKSGLPSDRFSAERTGGSVSTLTIQRTQQEDSAVYLCASSLPVYNEQFFGPGTRLTVL.

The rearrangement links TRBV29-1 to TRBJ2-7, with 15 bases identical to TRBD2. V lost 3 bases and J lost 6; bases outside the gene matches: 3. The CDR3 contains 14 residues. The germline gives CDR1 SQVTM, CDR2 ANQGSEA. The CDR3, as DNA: TGCAGCGTTGAGGGACTAGCGGGAGGAGGCGAGCAGTACTTC. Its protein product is CSVEGLAGGGEQYF.

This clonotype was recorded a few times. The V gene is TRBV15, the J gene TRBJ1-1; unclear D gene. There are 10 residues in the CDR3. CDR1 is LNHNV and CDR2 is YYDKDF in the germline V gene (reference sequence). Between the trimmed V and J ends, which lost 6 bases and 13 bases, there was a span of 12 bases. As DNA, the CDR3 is TGTGCCACCAGTCCTAGGCCATGTTTCTTT. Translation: CATSPRPCFF.

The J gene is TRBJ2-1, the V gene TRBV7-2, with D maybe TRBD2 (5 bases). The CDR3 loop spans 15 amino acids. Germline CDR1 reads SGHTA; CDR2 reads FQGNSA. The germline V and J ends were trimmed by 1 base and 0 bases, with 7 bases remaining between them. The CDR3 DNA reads TGTGCCAGCAGCTTAGTAGCGAACTCCTACAATGAGCAGTTCTTC. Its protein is CASSLVANSYNEQFF.

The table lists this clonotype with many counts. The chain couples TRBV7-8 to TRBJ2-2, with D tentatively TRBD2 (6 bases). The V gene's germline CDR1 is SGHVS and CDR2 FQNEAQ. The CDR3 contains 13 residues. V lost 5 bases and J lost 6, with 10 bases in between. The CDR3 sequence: CASSPLASGELFF. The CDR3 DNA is TGTGCCAGCAGCCCACTAGCTTCCGGGGAGCTGTTTTTT. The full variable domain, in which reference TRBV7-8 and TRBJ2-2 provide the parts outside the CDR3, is GAGVSQSPRYKVAKRGQDVALRCDPISGHVSLFWYQQALGQGPEFLTYFQNEAQLDKSGLPSDRFFAERPEGSVSTLKIQRTQQEDSAVYLCASSPLASGELFFGEGSRLTVL.

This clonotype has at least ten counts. The CDR3 spells CASSDTGWSYNEQFF. The CDR3 DNA sequence: TGTGCCAGCAGTGATACAGGGTGGTCCTACAATGAGCAGTTCTTC. The rearrangement uses TRBV6-1 and TRBJ2-1; possibly TRBD1 for D (6 bases). The CDR3 runs 15 residues. The germline V and J ends were trimmed by 3 bases and 1 base, with 10 bases remaining between them. CDR1 and CDR2 (germline): MNHNS, SASEGT.

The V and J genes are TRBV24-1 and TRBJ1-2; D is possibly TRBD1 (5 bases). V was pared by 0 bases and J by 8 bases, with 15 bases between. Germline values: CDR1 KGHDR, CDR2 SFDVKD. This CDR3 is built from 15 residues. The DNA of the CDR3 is TGTGCCACCAGTGATTTGCGGGACCCCTCCAAGGGCTACACCTTC. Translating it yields CATSDLRDPSKGYTF.

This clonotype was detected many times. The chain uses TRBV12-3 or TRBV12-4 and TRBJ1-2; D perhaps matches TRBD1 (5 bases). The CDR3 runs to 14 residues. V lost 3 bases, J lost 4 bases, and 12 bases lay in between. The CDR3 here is CASSFGQGGYGYTF. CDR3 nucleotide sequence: TGTGCCAGCAGTTTTGGGCAGGGCGGCTATGGCTACACCTTC.

DNA of the CDR3: TGTGCCATCAGTGAGTCGATTGGGACCGTTCGGGACGAGCAGTACTTC. This gives the protein CAISESIGTVRDEQYF. This chain joins TRBV7-8 and TRBJ2-7; D could derive from TRBD1 or TRBD2 (5 bases each). V was shortened by 10 bases and J by 5 bases, with 27 bases between the two germline ends. The CDR3 runs 16 residues. The germline gives CDR1 SGHVS, CDR2 FQNEAQ.

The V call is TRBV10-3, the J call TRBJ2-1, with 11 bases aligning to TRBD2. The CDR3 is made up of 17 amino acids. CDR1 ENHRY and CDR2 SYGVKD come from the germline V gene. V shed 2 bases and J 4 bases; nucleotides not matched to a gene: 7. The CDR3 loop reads CAISEPAGLADYNEQFF. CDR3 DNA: TGTGCCATCAGTGAGCCAGCGGGACTAGCGGATTACAATGAGCAGTTCTTC.

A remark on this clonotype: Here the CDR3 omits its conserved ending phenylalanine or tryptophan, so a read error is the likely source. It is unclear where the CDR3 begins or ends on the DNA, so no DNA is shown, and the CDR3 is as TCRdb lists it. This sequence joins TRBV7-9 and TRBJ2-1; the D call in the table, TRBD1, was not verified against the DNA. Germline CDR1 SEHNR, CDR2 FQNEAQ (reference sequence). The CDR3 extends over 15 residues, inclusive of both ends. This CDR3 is CASSPAGTPYNEQSS.

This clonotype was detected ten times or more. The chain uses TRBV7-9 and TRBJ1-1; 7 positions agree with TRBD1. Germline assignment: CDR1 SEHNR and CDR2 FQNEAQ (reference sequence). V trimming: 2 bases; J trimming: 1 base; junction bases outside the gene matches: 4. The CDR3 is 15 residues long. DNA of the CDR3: TGTGCCAGCAGCTTACCGCAGGGGGAGAACACTGAAGCTTTCTTT. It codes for CASSLPQGENTEAFF. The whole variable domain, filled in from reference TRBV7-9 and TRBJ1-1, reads DTGVSQNPRHKITKRGQNVTFRCDPISEHNRLYWYRQTLGQGPEFLTYFQNEAQLEKSRLLSDRFSAERPKGSFSTLEIQRTEQGDSAMYLCASSLPQGENTEAFFGQGTRLTVV.

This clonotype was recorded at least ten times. DNA for the CDR3: TGTGCCAGCACCTGGACAACTTCCTACGAGCAGTACTTC. Its translation: CASTWTTSYEQYF. This chain links TRBV6-6 with TRBJ2-7; D is possibly TRBD1 (5 bases). In germline, CDR1 is MNHNY, CDR2 SVGAGI (reference sequence). Trimming removed 7 bases at V and 1 base at J, with 11 bases between. The CDR3 extends over 13 amino acids.

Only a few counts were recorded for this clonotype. The CDR3 nucleotides read TGTGCCACCACCATAAGCGGGAGCTCGGGATCTGAGCAGTTCTTC. The encoded protein is CATTISGSSGSEQFF. The chain carries TRBV6-5 and TRBJ2-1; 8 positions match TRBD2. The junction had 17 bases not matched to a gene; V was cut back by 10 bases and J by 9 bases. CDR1 is MNHEY and CDR2 is SVGAGI in the germline V gene. The CDR3 runs to 15 residues.

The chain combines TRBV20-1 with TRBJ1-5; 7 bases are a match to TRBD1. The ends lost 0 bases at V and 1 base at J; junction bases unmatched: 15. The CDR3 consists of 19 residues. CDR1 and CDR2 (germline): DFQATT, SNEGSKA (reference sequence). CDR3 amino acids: CSAREIPTGKGWSNQPQHF. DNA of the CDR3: TGCAGTGCTAGAGAAATCCCGACAGGGAAGGGCTGGAGCAATCAGCCCCAGCATTTT.

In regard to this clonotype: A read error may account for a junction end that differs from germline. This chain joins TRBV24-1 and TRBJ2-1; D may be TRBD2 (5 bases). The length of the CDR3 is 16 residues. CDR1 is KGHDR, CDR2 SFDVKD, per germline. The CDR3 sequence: CATSDLAASSYNEQSF. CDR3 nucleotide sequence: TGCGCCACCAGTGATTTGGCGGCTAGCTCCTACAATGAGCAGTCCTTC.

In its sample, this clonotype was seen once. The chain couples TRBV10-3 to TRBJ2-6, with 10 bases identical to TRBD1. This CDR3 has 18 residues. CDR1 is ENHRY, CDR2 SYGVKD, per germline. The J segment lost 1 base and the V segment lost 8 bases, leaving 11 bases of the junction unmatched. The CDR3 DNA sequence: TGTGCCATCTCCGTAGATCGGGACAGGGGATCTGGGGCCAACGTCCTGACTTTC. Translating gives CAISVDRDRGSGANVLTF.

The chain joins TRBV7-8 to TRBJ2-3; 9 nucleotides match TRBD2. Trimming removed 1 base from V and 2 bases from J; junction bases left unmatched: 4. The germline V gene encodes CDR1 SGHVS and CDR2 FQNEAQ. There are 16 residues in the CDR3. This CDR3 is CASSLVPSGITDTQYF. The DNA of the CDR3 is TGTGCCAGCAGCTTAGTGCCTAGCGGGATCACAGATACGCAGTATTTT.

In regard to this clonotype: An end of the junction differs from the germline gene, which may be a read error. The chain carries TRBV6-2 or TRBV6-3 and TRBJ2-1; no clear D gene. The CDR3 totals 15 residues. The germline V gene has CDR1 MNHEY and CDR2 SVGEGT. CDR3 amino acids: CASTSADYSYNGQFF. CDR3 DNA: TGTGCCAGCACCAGCGCAGATTACTCCTACAATGGGCAGTTCTTC.

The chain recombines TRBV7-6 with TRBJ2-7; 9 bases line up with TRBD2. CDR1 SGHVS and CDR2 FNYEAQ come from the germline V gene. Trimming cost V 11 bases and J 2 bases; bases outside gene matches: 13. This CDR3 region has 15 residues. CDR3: CARSLREGRTYEQYF. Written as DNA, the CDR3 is TGTGCCCGTAGTTTGCGGGAGGGCCGGACCTACGAGCAGTACTTC.